The rows below give T cell receptor beta chains drawn from one sample of a study of T cell changes during pregnancy in multiple sclerosis. Generated by immunoSEQ multiplex PCR, the TCRdb table keeps only in-frame clones and is missing some. Among 40,000 to 65,000 clones, approximately 92% were seen once, and the ten largest hold under 0.3%. Specimen: CD4+ T cells from peripheral blood mononuclear cells, collected in the third trimester of pregnancy. Source of these receptors: a female donor with multiple sclerosis, enrolled in a pregnancy study. CDR3s include the opening cysteine and the closing phenylalanine or tryptophan. A D gene is named only where the DNA matches it firmly. The size entry is marked missing in some rows and otherwise reads once, few, many or a size class.

D gene	J gene	clone size	V gene	CDR3 DNA	CDR3 protein
.	TRBJ1-1	.	TRBV2	TGTGCCAGCAGTGTCAGGGTGGGAACTGAAGCTTTCTTT	CASSVRVGTEAFF
.	TRBJ1-1	.	TRBV7-3	TGTGCCAGCAGCTTATATGGGGACATGAACACTGAAGCTTTCTTT	CASSLYGDMNTEAFF
.	TRBJ2-7	.	TRBV7-6	TGTGCCAGCAGCTTAGAGGAGACAGCAAGAGAGCAGTACTTC	CASSLEETAREQYF
TRBD1	TRBJ1-6	.	TRBV6-5	TGTGCCACCAAGGACAGGAGATTGGATTCACCCCTCCACTTT	CATKDRRLDSPLHF
TRBD1	TRBJ2-1	.	TRBV5-1	TGCGCCAGCAGCGCTGATTGGGACAGGGTATACAATGAGCAGTTCTTC	CASSADWDRVYNEQFF
TRBD1	TRBJ1-5	once	TRBV10-3	TGTGCCATTGGTCGTGACAGGGCCTTCCAGCCCCAGCATTTT	CAIGRDRAFQPQHF
.	TRBJ1-5	once	TRBV19	TGTGCCAGTAGTATTGGCCATCAGCCCCAGCATTTT	CASSIGHQPQHF
TRBD1	TRBJ1-2	.	TRBV9	TGTGCCAGCAGCGCATTGACAGGGAGCTCAGGCTACACCTTC	CASSALTGSSGYTF
.	TRBJ2-3	.	TRBV21-1	TGTGCCAGCAGCAAAGAACAGGACACAGATACGCAGTATTTT	CASSKEQDTDTQYF
TRBD2	TRBJ2-5	few	TRBV5-5	TGTGCCAGCAGCCCCCAGGTCGCGGGGGGGGAGACCCAGTACTTC	CASSPQVAGGETQYF
.	TRBJ2-3	.	TRBV7-2	TGTGCCAGCAGCTTAGTCCACACAGATACGCAGTATTTT	CASSLVHTDTQYF
.	TRBJ1-3	.	TRBV6-5	TGTGCCAGCAGTTACCGCGGGGGCAGGATATATTTT	CASSYRGGRIYF
.	TRBJ1-2	.	TRBV6-5	TGTGCCAGCAGTTACAGTCGGGGATTGGGTGGCTACACCTTC	CASSYSRGLGGYTF
.	TRBJ1-5	.	TRBV11-2	TGTGCCAGCAGCTTAGGGTCAGGACAGCCCCAGCATTTT	CASSLGSGQPQHF
.	TRBJ2-3	.	TRBV30	TGTGCCTGGAGTGGCACAACCACAGATACGCAGTATTTT	CAWSGTTTDTQYF
.	TRBJ2-1	.	TRBV6-5	TGTGCCAGCAGTTCCACTCGGGGTAGCTCCTACAATGAGCAGTTCTTC	CASSSTRGSSYNEQFF
TRBD2	TRBJ2-2	.	TRBV29-1	TGCAGCGTCCAGACTAGCGGGATGTACACCGGGGAGCTGTTTTTT	CSVQTSGMYTGELFF
.	TRBJ2-3	.	TRBV29-1	TGCAGCGTTGATCAGGGAGGAAGGACAGATACGCAGTATTTT	CSVDQGGRTDTQYF
.	TRBJ1-2	.	TRBV28	TGTGCCAGCAGTTTGAGCTATGGCTACACCTTC	CASSLSYGYTF
TRBD1	TRBJ1-2	.	TRBV28	TGTGCCAGCAGTAAAGGGACAGGGGGTGTCTACACCTTC	CASSKGTGGVYTF
TRBD2	TRBJ2-3	.	TRBV6-5	TGTGCCAGCAGCCTCGACTGGGAGGGAACGCAGTATTTT	CASSLDWEGTQYF
.	TRBJ1-6	once	TRBV18	TGTGCCAGCTCACCAACGTTCAGGGGTAGCTCCTATAATTCACCCCTCCACTTT	CASSPTFRGSSYNSPLHF
.	TRBJ2-3	.	TRBV9	TGTGCCAGCAGCCCCTCTGCAGCCGCTAGCACGCAGTATTTT	CASSPSAAASTQYF
.	TRBJ1-1	.	TRBV18	TGTGCCAGCTCACCAAGCCAAAACACTGAAGCTTTCTTT	CASSPSQNTEAFF
TRBD1	TRBJ1-5	.	TRBV19	TGTGCCAGTAGTGCCGGGACAGGGTTTTATCAGCCCCAGCATTTT	CASSAGTGFYQPQHF
TRBD1	TRBJ2-1	.	TRBV5-1	TGCGCCAGCAGCTGGGGGACAGGGAGGCATGAGCAGTTCTTC	CASSWGTGRHEQFF
.	TRBJ1-1	once	TRBV6-6	TGTGCCAGCAGTCTCCCGGGAGGAGGGAACACTGAAGCTTTCTTT	CASSLPGGGNTEAFF
.	TRBJ2-7	.	TRBV7-8	TGTGCCAGCACCCTTACGGGGAACACCTACGAGCAGTACTTC	CASTLTGNTYEQYF
TRBD1	TRBJ1-2	.	TRBV15	TGTGCCACCAGCAGTTCGTGGACAGGGAGTGGGAGCTACACCTTC	CATSSSWTGSGSYTF
.	TRBJ1-1	once	TRBV11-2	TGTGCCAGCAGCTTAGATTTAGGACAGAGGGCTTTCTTT	CASSLDLGQRAFF
.	TRBJ1-6	.	TRBV7-9	TGTGCCAGCGAAAGACCGGGGTCACCCCTCCACTTT	CASERPGSPLHF
.	TRBJ2-2	once	TRBV11-2	TGTGCCAGCAGCTCCTCCCCCGGCGGGAACACCGGGGAGCTGTTTTTT	CASSSSPGGNTGELFF
TRBD1	TRBJ2-1	few	TRBV19	TGTGCCTCAGGGGGTGAGCAGTTCTTC	CASGGEQFF
.	TRBJ2-7	.	TRBV2	TGTGCCAGCAGAACCTCAAGCGGACTCTCCTACGAGCAGTACTTC	CASRTSSGLSYEQYF
.	TRBJ1-1	.	TRBV6-6	TGTGCCAGCAGTTACTCGTCGTCGAACACTGAAGCTTTCTTT	CASSYSSSNTEAFF
TRBD2	TRBJ2-3	.	TRBV9	TGTGCCAGCAGCGTTCAGAGCGGGAGGGCCACAGATACGCAGTATTTT	CASSVQSGRATDTQYF
.	TRBJ2-3	.	TRBV10-1	TGCGCCAGCAGTGAGTCGAGTGGGAGAAGCACAGATACGCAGTATTTT	CASSESSGRSTDTQYF
TRBD1	TRBJ1-5	once	TRBV28	TGTGCCAGCAGTTTCATCGCGAGGGGGCTCGCCACTCAAAATCAGCCCCAGCATTTT	CASSFIARGLATQNQPQHF
.	TRBJ1-2	.	TRBV6-5	TGTGCCAGCCCACAGCACTATGGCTACACCTTC	CASPQHYGYTF
.	TRBJ2-1	.	TRBV19	TGTGCCAGTTCAGGGTGGGTTTTGAATGAGCAGTTCTTC	CASSGWVLNEQFF
TRBD1	TRBJ2-5	.	TRBV6-5	TGTGCCAGCAGCAACGAGGGACAGGGGGCCGGGACCCAGTACTTC	CASSNEGQGAGTQYF
.	TRBJ1-4	.	TRBV6-5	TGTGCCAGCAGTTATCGGCGGACAGCTCTTAATGAAAAACTGTTTTTT	CASSYRRTALNEKLFF
TRBD2	TRBJ2-7	.	TRBV9	TGTGCCAGCAGCGTAGGTGGGCTAGCGGACGCCCATTACGAGCAGTACTTC	CASSVGGLADAHYEQYF
TRBD1	TRBJ2-5	once	TRBV23-1	TGCGCCAGCAGTCCAAGACAGGGGGTAGAGACCCAGTACTTC	CASSPRQGVETQYF
.	TRBJ1-2	.	TRBV27	TGTGCCAGCAGTCCACTGGGCGGTGGGGGGTGGAGTGGCTACACCTTC	CASSPLGGGGWSGYTF
.	TRBJ2-1	.	TRBV9	TGTGCCAGCACCAAAACAGGGTCTGAGCAGTTCTTC	CASTKTGSEQFF